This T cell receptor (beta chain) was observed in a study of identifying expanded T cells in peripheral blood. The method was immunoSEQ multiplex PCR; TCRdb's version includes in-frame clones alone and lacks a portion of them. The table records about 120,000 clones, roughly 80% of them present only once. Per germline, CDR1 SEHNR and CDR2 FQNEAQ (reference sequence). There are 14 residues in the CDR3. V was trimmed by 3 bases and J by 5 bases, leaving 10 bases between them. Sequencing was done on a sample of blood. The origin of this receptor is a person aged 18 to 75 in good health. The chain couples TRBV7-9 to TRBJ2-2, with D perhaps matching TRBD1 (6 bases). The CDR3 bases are TGTGCCAGCAGCTTCAGGACAGCAACCGGGGAGCTGTTTTTT. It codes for CASSFRTATGELFF.